Listed here are 30 T cell receptor beta chains from one sample, sequenced in a study of T cells after posttransplantation cyclophosphamide. Busulfan-fludarabine conditioning, marrow transplant, and cyclophosphamide on days +3 and +4 were administered. Data came from immunoSEQ multiplex PCR; TCRdb stores just in-frame clones and leaves some out. The repertoire holds fewer than 25,000 clones, with 85% to 90% as singletons. The sequencing here drew on PBMCs, taken after allogeneic stem cell transplant with posttransplant cyclophosphamide. Every receptor here comes from a female patient aged 25-39 years who received an allogeneic stem cell transplant from an unrelated donor, was CMV-positive, and had no GVHD. Some T cells may arise from the graft donor.

This chain connects TRBV7-2 to TRBJ2-2, with 10 bases aligning to TRBD1. CDR3 length: 15 residues. Trimming at V came to 4 bases and at J to 6 bases, leaving 5 bases not matched to a gene. Germline V CDR1 and CDR2: SGHTA, FQGNSA. CDR3 sequence reads: CASSSGTGDPGELFF. CDR3 sequence (DNA): TGTGCCAGCAGCTCCGGGACAGGGGACCCCGGGGAGCTGTTTTTT.

V gene TRBV7-6 combines with J gene TRBJ2-1; 10 positions agree with TRBD2. The CDR3 has 11 amino acids. In germline, CDR1 is SGHVS, CDR2 FNYEAQ. V gave up 5 bases and J gave up 15 bases; unmatched junction bases: 4. For the CDR3, the DNA is TGTGCCAGCAGCCCGGGACTAGCGTGGTTCTTC. Encoded protein: CASSPGLAWFF.

The chain joins TRBV29-1 to TRBJ2-1; D might be TRBD1 (7 bases). CDR3 size: 16 residues. Germline V gene sequence: CDR1 SQVTM, CDR2 ANQGSEA. Trimming took off 5 bases at V and 9 bases at J, with 26 bases between the two ends. DNA for the CDR3: TGCAGCGTTTGGGACTCGTCGGGACAGCCCCACACTGAGCAGTTCTTC. It is translated as CSVWDSSGQPHTEQFF.

This rearrangement joins TRBV7-3 to TRBJ2-2; 9 nucleotides align to TRBD1. Germline CDR1 and CDR2: SGHTA and FQGTGA. The CDR3 length is 17 residues. With 0 bases clipped from V and 2 bases from J, the junction kept 4 bases outside the gene matches. The CDR3 is CASSLTWTGANTGELFF. The CDR3, as DNA: TGTGCCAGCAGCTTAACGTGGACAGGGGCAAACACCGGGGAGCTGTTTTTT. The full variable domain, in which reference TRBV7-3 and TRBJ2-2 provide the parts outside the CDR3, is GAGVSQTPSNKVTEKGKYVELRCDPISGHTALYWYRQSLGQGPEFLIYFQGTGAADDSGLPNDRFFAVRPEGSVSTLKIQRTERGDSAVYLCASSLTWTGANTGELFFGEGSRLTVL.

The V and J genes are TRBV6-5 and TRBJ1-1, with D possibly matching TRBD1 (5 bases). This CDR3 is built from 12 residues. Per germline, CDR1 MNHEY and CDR2 SVGAGI. Deletions cut 5 bases from V and 12 bases from J, with 16 bases between. CDR3 nucleotides: TGTGCCAGCAGTGAAGCTTCAGGGAGGACTTTCTTT. It specifies CASSEASGRTFF.

This clone was seen a few times. This chain joins TRBV7-6 and TRBJ1-4; 8 positions match TRBD1. The V gene's germline CDR1 is SGHVS and CDR2 FNYEAQ. The V gene end was trimmed by 5 bases and the J gene end by 8 bases; junction bases not matched to a gene: 7. The CDR3 totals 14 residues. CDR3 amino acids: CASSRTGLREKLFF. The CDR3 coding sequence is TGTGCCAGCAGCAGGACAGGGCTTCGGGAAAAACTGTTTTTT.

The chain has TRBV19 and TRBJ2-5; 8 nucleotides agree with TRBD2. V lost 5 bases to trimming and J lost 2 bases; unmatched junction nucleotides: 7. CDR1 is LNHDA and CDR2 is SQIVND in the germline V gene (reference sequence). The CDR3 is made up of 15 amino acids. This CDR3 is CASSELAGPQETQYF. DNA of the CDR3: TGTGCCAGTAGTGAATTAGCGGGACCACAAGAGACCCAGTACTTC.

This chain connects TRBV4-3 to TRBJ1-1; D not certain. The ends were cut back, 3 bases at V and 1 base at J, with 15 bases in the middle. Germline-derived CDR1 and CDR2 are LGHNA and YSLEER. The CDR3 sequence is 16 residues long. The CDR3 coding sequence is TGCGCCAGCAGCCAGGCCAGATTGGGGAGGAACACTGAAGCTTTCTTT. Translated: CASSQARLGRNTEAFF.

This clone has just one count. The chain has TRBV2 and TRBJ2-3, with D perhaps matching TRBD2 (5 bases). Trimming shortened V by 5 bases and J by 6 bases, and 21 bases separated the two germline ends. Germline V CDR1 and CDR2: SNHLY, FYNNEI. The length of the CDR3 is 16 residues. This chain's CDR3 is CASSISRTGIRDTQYF. The CDR3 DNA is TGTGCCAGCAGTATCTCCCGTACGGGGATTCGCGATACGCAGTATTTT.

This chain joins TRBV11-2 and TRBJ1-4; D may be TRBD1 (5 bases). This CDR3 region has 13 residues. Germline CDR1 SGHAT, CDR2 FQNNGV. V dropped 3 bases and J dropped 10 bases, with 12 bases sitting between them. The CDR3 DNA sequence: TGTGCCAGCAGCTTGGGGGGGGTCGGAAAACTGTTTTTT. Translating it yields CASSLGGVGKLFF.

The rearrangement links TRBV11-2 to TRBJ2-3; D unresolved. This CDR3 contains 13 residues. Trimming removed 5 bases at V and 2 bases at J, with 8 bases between. The germline V gene has CDR1 SGHAT and CDR2 FQNNGV. CDR3 amino acids: CASSPSPTDTQYF. CDR3 DNA sequence: TGTGCCAGCAGCCCGAGCCCCACAGATACGCAGTATTTT.

The table lists this clone with a few counts. The V and J genes are TRBV25-1 and TRBJ2-5; 7 nucleotides align to TRBD1. The CDR3 extends over 14 amino acids. Germline CDR1 reads MGHDK; CDR2 reads SYGVNS. V was pared by 6 bases and J by 5 bases, with 9 bases of the junction left unmatched. The CDR3 reads CASRVGGRGETQYF. CDR3 in DNA: TGTGCCAGCAGGGTTGGGGGCAGGGGGGAGACCCAGTACTTC.

The chain is built from TRBV15 and TRBJ1-5; D unresolved. CDR3 size: 16 residues. Trimming left V 1 base short and J 5 bases short, with 15 bases between. Germline V gene sequence: CDR1 LNHNV, CDR2 YYDKDF (reference sequence). The chain's CDR3 is CATSRASGLTDQPQHF. The CDR3 DNA reads TGTGCCACCAGCAGAGCGTCCGGGTTGACCGATCAGCCCCAGCATTTT.

The chain joins TRBV7-8 to TRBJ1-1; TRBD1 matches 8 bases. J gave up 11 bases and V 1 base, and 6 bases lay outside the gene matches. This CDR3 has 13 residues. Per germline, CDR1 SGHVS and CDR2 FQNEAQ. CDR3 sequence (DNA): TGTGCCAGCAGCTTAGTAGGGGGGGACAGGGCTTTCTTT. Its translation is CASSLVGGDRAFF.

The chain uses TRBV11-2 and TRBJ2-7; D unresolved. The CDR3 runs to 14 residues. Germline loops: CDR1 SGHAT, CDR2 FQNNGV. V was pared by 3 bases and J by 0 bases, with 9 bases between. As DNA, the CDR3 is TGTGCCAGCAGCTTCCGCAGTTACTCCTACGAGCAGTACTTC. Translated: CASSFRSYSYEQYF.

The chain employs TRBV9 and TRBJ2-3; TRBD2 matches 7 bases. Germline-derived CDR1 and CDR2 are SGDLS and YYNGEE. V gave up 4 bases and J gave up 4 bases; unmatched junction bases: 15. The CDR3 length is 17 residues. CDR3: CASSQGFRWEGPDTQYF. CDR3 bases: TGTGCCAGCAGCCAAGGATTCAGGTGGGAGGGTCCAGATACGCAGTATTTT.

V and J are TRBV7-8 and TRBJ2-5, with a possible D match to TRBD2 (5 bases). The V gene lost 1 base and the J gene lost 12 bases, with 18 bases spanning the gap. The germline CDR1 and CDR2 sequences are SGHVS and FQNEAQ. The CDR3 sequence is 14 residues long. The CDR3 DNA reads TGTGCCAGCAGCTTAGGGTTAGGTTTGGACTCCAAGTACTTC. Translated: CASSLGLGLDSKYF.

The V gene is TRBV12-5, the J gene TRBJ2-1; weak D call: TRBD1 (7 bases). The V and J ends lost 4 bases and 4 bases respectively, with 20 bases between them. Germline lookup yields CDR1 LGHNT and CDR2 FRNRAP. This CDR3 comprises 17 residues. The CDR3 here is CASGSPAPGGNYNEQFF. The CDR3 DNA reads as TGTGCTAGTGGTTCCCCTGCCCCAGGGGGGAATTACAATGAGCAGTTCTTC.

V and J are TRBV15 and TRBJ2-7, with D perhaps TRBD2 (6 bases). From germline, CDR1 is LNHNV and CDR2 YYDKDF (reference sequence). V was trimmed by 0 bases and J by 3 bases, leaving 9 bases between them. The CDR3 contains 14 residues. This CDR3 is CATSRDGSHYEQYF. The CDR3 nucleotides are TGTGCCACCAGCAGAGACGGGAGTCACTACGAGCAGTACTTC.

In nucleotides, the CDR3 is TGTGCCAGTAGTCCCGAGAGGGGGCTGGGTACAGATACGCAGTATTTT. Its protein product is CASSPERGLGTDTQYF. V gene TRBV19 combines with J gene TRBJ2-3, with 7 bases that match TRBD1. Germline-derived CDR1 and CDR2 are LNHDA and SQIVND (reference sequence). Trimming removed 5 bases from V and 3 bases from J; junction bases left unmatched: 11. The CDR3 runs to 16 residues. The whole variable domain, filled in from reference TRBV19 and TRBJ2-3, reads DGGITQSPKYLFRKEGQNVTLSCEQNLNHDAMYWYRQDPGQGLRLIYYSQIVNDFQKGDIAEGYSVSREKKESFPLTVTSAQKNPTAFYLCASSPERGLGTDTQYFGPGTRLTVL.

This clone was picked up a small number of times. The V gene is TRBV11-3, the J gene TRBJ1-1, with D tentatively TRBD1 (6 bases). Germline CDR1 SGHNT, CDR2 YENEEA. This CDR3 is 13 amino acids long. Trimming took off 4 bases at V and 4 bases at J, with 10 bases between the two ends. The CDR3 loop is CASSYRVATEAFF. The CDR3 nucleotides are TGTGCCAGCAGCTACAGGGTTGCCACTGAAGCTTTCTTT.

The rearrangement joins TRBV5-6 to TRBJ2-3; D is perhaps TRBD2 (6 bases). The ends were cut back, 2 bases at V and 2 bases at J, with 15 bases in the middle. The CDR3 has 16 amino acids. CDR1 and CDR2 from the germline V gene are SGHDT and YYEEEE. The CDR3 protein is CASSLGLPTYTDTQYF. The CDR3 DNA follows: TGTGCCAGCAGCTTAGGACTACCTACATACACAGATACGCAGTATTTT.

The rearrangement joins TRBV7-6 to TRBJ2-1, with 8 bases identical to TRBD2. The CDR3 has 15 residues. CDR1 is SGHVS and CDR2 is FNYEAQ in the germline V gene. Trimming took 1 base from V and 8 from J; bases not matched to a gene: 7. The CDR3 DNA reads TGTGCCAGCAGCTTAGTTGCGGGGGGAACGGATGAGCAGTTCTTC. Protein product: CASSLVAGGTDEQFF.

J is TRBJ2-7 and V is TRBV28; possible D gene TRBD2, 5 bases. V gave up 3 bases and J gave up 0 bases, with 15 bases separating them. The CDR3 has 16 amino acids. Germline V gene sequence: CDR1 MDHEN, CDR2 SYDVKM. Here the CDR3 reads CASSLPKDWYSYEQYF. As DNA, the CDR3 is TGTGCCAGCAGTTTGCCCAAGGACTGGTACTCCTACGAGCAGTACTTC.

The chain combines TRBV27 with TRBJ2-1; 9 nucleotides match TRBD2. The V segment lost 0 bases and the J segment 6 bases; nucleotides outside the gene matches: 3. CDR1 is MNHEY, CDR2 SMNVEV, per germline (reference sequence). The CDR3 runs to 15 residues. Here the CDR3 reads CASSLSSSGVNEQFF. CDR3 sequence (DNA): TGTGCCAGCAGTTTATCGTCTAGCGGGGTCAATGAGCAGTTCTTC.

V gene TRBV10-2 combines with J gene TRBJ2-5; 8 bases match TRBD2. The V gene's germline CDR1 is WSHSY and CDR2 SAAADI. The CDR3 length is 15 residues. J lost 4 bases, V lost 3 bases, and 7 bases had no gene match. For the CDR3, the DNA is TGCGCCAGCAGTGACCGGCTAGCGGGTGGAGAGACCCAGTACTTC. As protein: CASSDRLAGGETQYF.

This clone is a singleton in its sample. The chain joins TRBV15 to TRBJ2-1; possibly TRBD2 for D (6 bases). CDR1 is LNHNV and CDR2 is YYDKDF in the germline V gene (reference sequence). V lost 0 bases and J lost 5, with 23 bases in between. This CDR3 has 19 residues. CDR3 sequence: CATSRDRPVTWGVDNEQFF. The CDR3 bases are TGTGCCACCAGCAGAGATCGTCCGGTAACATGGGGGGTCGACAATGAGCAGTTCTTC.

The V call is TRBV30, the J call TRBJ2-7; TRBD1 matches 11 bases. CDR1 is GTSNPN, CDR2 SVGIG, per germline (reference sequence). J gave up 7 bases and V 5 bases, and 7 bases lay outside the gene matches. The CDR3 has 13 amino acids. The CDR3 coding sequence is TGTGCCTGGGGACAGGGGGCGACGGGGGAGCAGTACTTC. Amino acid sequence: CAWGQGATGEQYF.

The chain carries TRBV2 and TRBJ1-2; TRBD1 aligns across 10 bases. The V and J ends lost 9 bases and 8 bases, in that order; junction bases with no gene match: 21. The CDR3 sequence is 17 residues long. The V gene's germline CDR1 is SNHLY and CDR2 FYNNEI. The DNA of the CDR3 is TGTGCCAGTATTTCGACCCTGACAGGGGGCGCGATATACGGCTACACCTTC. Encoded protein: CASISTLTGGAIYGYTF.

The chain uses TRBV6-5 and TRBJ1-3; TRBD1 aligns across 8 bases. Germline V gives CDR1 MNHEY, CDR2 SVGAGI. CDR3 length equals 16 residues. With V trimmed by 4 bases and J by 4 bases, 9 bases remained unmatched. Here the CDR3 DNA reads TGTGCCAGCAGTTTGCCTAGGACAGGGATGGGAAACACCATATATTTT. Translation gives CASSLPRTGMGNTIYF.